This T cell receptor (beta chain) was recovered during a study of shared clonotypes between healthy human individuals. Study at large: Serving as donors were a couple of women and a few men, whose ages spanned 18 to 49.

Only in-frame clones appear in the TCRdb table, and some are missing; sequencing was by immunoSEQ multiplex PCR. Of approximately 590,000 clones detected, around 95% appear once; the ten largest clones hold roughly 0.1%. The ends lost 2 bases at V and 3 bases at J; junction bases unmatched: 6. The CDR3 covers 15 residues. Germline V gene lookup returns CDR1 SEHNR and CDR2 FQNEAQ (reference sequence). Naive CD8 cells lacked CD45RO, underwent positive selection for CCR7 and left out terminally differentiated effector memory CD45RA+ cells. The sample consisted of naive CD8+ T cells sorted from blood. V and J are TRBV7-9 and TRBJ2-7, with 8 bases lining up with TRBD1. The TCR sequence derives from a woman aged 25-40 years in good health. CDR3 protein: CASSLPQQGVYEQYF. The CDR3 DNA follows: TGTGCCAGCAGCTTACCCCAACAGGGGGTCTACGAGCAGTACTTC.